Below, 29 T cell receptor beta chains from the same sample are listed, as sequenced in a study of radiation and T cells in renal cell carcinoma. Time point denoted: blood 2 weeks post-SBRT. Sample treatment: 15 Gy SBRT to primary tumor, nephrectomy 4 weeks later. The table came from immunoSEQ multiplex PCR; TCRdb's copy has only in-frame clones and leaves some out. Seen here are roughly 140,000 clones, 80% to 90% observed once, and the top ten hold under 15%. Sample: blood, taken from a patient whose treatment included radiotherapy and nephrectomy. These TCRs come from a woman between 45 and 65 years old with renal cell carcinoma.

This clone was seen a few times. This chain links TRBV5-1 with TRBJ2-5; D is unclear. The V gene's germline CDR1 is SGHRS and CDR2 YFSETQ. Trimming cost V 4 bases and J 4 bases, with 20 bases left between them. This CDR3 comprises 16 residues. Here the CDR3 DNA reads TGCGCCAGCAGCCGTTTTGACTCTACGCTTGGAGAGACCCAGTACTTC. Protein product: CASSRFDSTLGETQYF.

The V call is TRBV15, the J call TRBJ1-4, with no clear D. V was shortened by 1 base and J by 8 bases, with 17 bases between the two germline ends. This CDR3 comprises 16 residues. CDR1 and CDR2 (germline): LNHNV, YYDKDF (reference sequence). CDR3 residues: CATSRGSNSREEKLFF. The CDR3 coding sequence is TGTGCCACCAGCAGAGGGTCAAATTCGAGGGAGGAAAAACTGTTTTTT.

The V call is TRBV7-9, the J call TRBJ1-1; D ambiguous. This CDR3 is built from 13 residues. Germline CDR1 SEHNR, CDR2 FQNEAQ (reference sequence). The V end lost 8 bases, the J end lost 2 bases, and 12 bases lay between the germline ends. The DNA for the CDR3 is TGTGCCAGCCAACGGGAGCCAAACACTGAAGCTTTCTTT. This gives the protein CASQREPNTEAFF.

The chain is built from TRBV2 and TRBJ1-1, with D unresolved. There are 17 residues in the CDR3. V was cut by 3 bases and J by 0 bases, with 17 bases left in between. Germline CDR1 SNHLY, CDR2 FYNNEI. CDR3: CASSDIKLPFMNTEAFF. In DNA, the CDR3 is TGTGCCAGCAGTGATATAAAATTACCCTTCATGAACACTGAAGCTTTCTTT.

The CDR3 DNA is TGTGCCAGCAGTCATCGTCTGGAGGAGACCCAGTACTTC. Translated, it gives CASSHRLEETQYF. This chain joins TRBV6-6 and TRBJ2-5; D gene unclear. V lost 5 bases and J lost 5, with 12 bases in between. The CDR3 has 13 residues. Germline CDR1 is MNHNY and CDR2 is SVGAGI (reference sequence).

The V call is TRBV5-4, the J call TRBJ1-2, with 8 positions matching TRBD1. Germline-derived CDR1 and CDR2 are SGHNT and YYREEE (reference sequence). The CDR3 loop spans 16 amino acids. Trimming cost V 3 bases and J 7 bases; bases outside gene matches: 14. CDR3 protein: CASSWADRGWVSGYTF. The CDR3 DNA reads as TGTGCCAGCAGCTGGGCTGACAGGGGTTGGGTTTCTGGCTACACCTTC.

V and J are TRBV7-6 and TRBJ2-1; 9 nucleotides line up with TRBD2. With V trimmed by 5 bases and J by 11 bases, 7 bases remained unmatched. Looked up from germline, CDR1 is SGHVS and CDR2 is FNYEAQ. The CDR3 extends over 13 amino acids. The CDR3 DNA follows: TGTGCCAGCAGCCGCGGGGGGGCCGTCAAGCAGTTCTTC. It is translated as CASSRGGAVKQFF.

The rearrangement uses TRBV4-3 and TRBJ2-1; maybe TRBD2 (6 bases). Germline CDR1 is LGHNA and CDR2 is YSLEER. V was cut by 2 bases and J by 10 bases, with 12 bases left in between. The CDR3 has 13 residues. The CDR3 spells CASSQMQAGEQFF. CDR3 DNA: TGCGCCAGCAGCCAAATGCAGGCGGGGGAGCAGTTCTTC.

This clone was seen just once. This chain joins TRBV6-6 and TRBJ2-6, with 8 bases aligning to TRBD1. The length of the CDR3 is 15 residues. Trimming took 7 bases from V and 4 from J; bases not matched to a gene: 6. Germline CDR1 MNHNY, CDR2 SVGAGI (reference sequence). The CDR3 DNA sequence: TGTGCCAGCAATGGACAGGGTACCGGGGCCAACGTCCTGACTTTC. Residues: CASNGQGTGANVLTF.

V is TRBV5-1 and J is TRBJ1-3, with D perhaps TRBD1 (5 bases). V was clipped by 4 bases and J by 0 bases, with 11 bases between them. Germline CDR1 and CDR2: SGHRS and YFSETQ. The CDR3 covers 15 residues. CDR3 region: CASSPSGGSGNTIYF. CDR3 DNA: TGCGCCAGCAGCCCATCCGGGGGCTCTGGAAACACCATATATTTT.

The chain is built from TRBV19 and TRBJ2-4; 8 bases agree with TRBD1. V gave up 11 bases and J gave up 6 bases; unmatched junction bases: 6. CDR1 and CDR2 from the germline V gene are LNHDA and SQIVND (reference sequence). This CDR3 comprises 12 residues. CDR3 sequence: CAARDRLNIQYF. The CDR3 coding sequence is TGTGCCGCCCGGGACAGGCTAAACATTCAGTACTTC.

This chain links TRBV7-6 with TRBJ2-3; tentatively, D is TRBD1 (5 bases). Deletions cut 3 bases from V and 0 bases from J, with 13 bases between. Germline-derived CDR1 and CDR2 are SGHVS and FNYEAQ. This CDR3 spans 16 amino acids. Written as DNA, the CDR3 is TGTGCCAGCAGCTTGTTAGGGGATACGAGCACAGATACGCAGTATTTT. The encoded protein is CASSLLGDTSTDTQYF.

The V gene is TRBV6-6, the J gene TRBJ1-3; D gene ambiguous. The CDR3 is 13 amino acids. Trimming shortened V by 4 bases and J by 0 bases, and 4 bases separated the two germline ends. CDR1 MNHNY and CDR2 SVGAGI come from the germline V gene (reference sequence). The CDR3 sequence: CASSSYSGNTIYF. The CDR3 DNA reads TGTGCCAGCAGTTCGTACTCTGGAAACACCATATATTTT.

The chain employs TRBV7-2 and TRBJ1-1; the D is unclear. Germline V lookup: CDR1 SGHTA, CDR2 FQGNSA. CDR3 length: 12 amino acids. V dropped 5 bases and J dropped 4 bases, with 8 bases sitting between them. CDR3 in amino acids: CASSPQLTEAFF. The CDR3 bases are TGTGCCAGCAGCCCTCAGCTCACTGAAGCTTTCTTT.

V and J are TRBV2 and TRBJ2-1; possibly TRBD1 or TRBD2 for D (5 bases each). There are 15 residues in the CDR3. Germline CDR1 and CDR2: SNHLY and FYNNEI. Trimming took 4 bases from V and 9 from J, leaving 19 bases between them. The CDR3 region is CASSGDQRGLFEQFF. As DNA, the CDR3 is TGTGCCAGCAGTGGGGACCAGAGAGGGTTGTTTGAGCAGTTCTTC.

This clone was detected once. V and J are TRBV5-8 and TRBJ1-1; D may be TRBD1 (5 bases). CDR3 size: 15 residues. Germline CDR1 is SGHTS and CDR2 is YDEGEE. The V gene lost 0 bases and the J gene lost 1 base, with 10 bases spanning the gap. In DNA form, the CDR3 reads TGTGCCAGCAGCTTGGGTTCGGGGGGGAACACTGAAGCTTTCTTT. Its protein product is CASSLGSGGNTEAFF.

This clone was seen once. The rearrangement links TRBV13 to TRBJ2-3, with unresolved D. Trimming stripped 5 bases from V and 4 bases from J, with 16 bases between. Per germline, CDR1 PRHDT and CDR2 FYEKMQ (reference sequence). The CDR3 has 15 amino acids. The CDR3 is CASSPSRRVSDTQYF. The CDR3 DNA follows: TGTGCCAGCAGCCCTTCCCGTAGGGTATCAGATACGCAGTATTTT.

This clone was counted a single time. CDR3 region: CASSIDLNPTDTQYF. CDR3 nucleotides: TGTGCCAGTAGTATAGATCTGAACCCGACAGATACGCAGTATTTT. J is TRBJ2-3 and V is TRBV19; D gene uncertain. Trimming pared 0 bases from V and 3 bases from J, leaving 10 bases between. This CDR3 is built from 15 residues. Germline V lookup: CDR1 LNHDA, CDR2 SQIVND (reference sequence).

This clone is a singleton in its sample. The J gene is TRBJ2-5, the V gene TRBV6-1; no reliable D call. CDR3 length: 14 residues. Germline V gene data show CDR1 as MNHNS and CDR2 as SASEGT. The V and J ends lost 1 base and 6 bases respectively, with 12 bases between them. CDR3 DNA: TGTGCCAGCAGTGAAGAGGACCTCCGGAAGACCCAGTACTTC. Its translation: CASSEEDLRKTQYF.

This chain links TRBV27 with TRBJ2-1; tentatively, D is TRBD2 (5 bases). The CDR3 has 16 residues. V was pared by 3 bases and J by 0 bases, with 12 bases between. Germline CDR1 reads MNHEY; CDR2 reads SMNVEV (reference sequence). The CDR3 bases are TGTGCCAGCAGTTTCGCGGCGGGCGGCTCCTACAATGAGCAGTTCTTC. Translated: CASSFAAGGSYNEQFF.

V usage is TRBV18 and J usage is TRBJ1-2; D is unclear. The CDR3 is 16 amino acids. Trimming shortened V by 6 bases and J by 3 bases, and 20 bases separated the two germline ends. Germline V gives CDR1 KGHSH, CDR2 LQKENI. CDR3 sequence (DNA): TGTGCCAGCTCCCCTACAAATCCTCTGGAGGACTATGGCTACACCTTC. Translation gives CASSPTNPLEDYGYTF.

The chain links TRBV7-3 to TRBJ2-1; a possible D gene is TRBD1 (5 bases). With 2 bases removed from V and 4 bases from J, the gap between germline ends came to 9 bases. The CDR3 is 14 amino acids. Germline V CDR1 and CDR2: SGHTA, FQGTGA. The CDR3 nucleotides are TGTGCCAGCAGCTTACAGGGCAAATACAATGAGCAGTTCTTC. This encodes CASSLQGKYNEQFF.

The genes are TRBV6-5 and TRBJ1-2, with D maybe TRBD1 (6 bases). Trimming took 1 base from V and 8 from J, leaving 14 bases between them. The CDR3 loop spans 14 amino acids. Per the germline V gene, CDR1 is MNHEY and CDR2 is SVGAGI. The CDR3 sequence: CASSYWAGAEGYTF. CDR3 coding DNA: TGTGCCAGCAGTTACTGGGCGGGGGCAGAGGGCTACACCTTC.

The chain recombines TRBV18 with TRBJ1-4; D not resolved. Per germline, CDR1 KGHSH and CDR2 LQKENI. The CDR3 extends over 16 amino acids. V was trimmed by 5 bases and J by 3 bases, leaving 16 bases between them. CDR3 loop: CASSFGPSGANEKLFF. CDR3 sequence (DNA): TGTGCCAGCTCATTCGGACCCTCCGGGGCTAATGAAAAACTGTTTTTT.

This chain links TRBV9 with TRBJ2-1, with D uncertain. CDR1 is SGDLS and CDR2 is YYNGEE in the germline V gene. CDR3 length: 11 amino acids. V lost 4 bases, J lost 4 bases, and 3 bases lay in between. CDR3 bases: TGTGCCAGCAGCCTTTACAATGAGCAGTTCTTC. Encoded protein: CASSLYNEQFF.

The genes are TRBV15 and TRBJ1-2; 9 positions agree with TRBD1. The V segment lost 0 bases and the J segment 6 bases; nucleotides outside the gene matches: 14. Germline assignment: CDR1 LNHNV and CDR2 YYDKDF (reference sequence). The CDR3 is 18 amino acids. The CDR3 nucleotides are TGTGCCACCAGCAGAGACCTAACAGGGGGCGCAACTCTCAATGGCTACACCTTC. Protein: CATSRDLTGGATLNGYTF.

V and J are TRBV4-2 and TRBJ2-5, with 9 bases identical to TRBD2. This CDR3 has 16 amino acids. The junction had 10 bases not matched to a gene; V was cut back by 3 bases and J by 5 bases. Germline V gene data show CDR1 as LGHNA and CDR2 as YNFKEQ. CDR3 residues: CASSQALSGGRETQYF. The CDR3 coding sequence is TGTGCCAGCAGCCAGGCCCTCAGCGGGGGGAGGGAGACCCAGTACTTC.

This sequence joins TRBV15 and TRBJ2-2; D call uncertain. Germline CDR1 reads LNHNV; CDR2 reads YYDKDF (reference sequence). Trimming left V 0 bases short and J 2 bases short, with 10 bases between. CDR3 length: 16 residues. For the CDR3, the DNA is TGTGCCACCAGCAGAGATAAGGACCTCAACACCGGGGAGCTGTTTTTT. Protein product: CATSRDKDLNTGELFF.

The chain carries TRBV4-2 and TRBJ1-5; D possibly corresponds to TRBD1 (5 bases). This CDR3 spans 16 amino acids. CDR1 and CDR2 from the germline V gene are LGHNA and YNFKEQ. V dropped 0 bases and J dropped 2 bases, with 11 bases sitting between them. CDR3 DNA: TGTGCCAGCAGCCAAGAAGGGGCGGTGGGCAATCAGCCCCAGCATTTT. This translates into CASSQEGAVGNQPQHF.